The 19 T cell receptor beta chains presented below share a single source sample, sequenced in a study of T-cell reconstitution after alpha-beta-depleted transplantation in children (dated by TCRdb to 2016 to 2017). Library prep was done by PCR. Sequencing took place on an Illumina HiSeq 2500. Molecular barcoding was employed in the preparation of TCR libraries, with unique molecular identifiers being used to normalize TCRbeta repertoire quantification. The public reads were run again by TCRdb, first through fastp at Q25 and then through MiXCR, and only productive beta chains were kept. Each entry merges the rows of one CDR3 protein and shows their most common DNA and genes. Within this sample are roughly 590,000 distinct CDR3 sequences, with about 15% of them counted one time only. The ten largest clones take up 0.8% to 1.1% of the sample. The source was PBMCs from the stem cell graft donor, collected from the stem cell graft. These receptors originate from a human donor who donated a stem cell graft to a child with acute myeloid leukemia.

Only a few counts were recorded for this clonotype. Here the CDR3 DNA reads TGTGCCAGCAGGGTGTTCTCTGGGGCCAACGTCCTGACTTTC. This encodes CASRVFSGANVLTF. This chain links TRBV12-3 or TRBV12-4 with TRBJ2-6; D remains unclear. The CDR3 spans 14 residues. V dropped 6 bases and J dropped 0 bases, with 6 bases sitting between them.

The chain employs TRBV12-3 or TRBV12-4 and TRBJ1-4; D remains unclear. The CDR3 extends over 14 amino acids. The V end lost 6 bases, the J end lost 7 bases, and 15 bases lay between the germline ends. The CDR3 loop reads CASRGVGHGEKLFF. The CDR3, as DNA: TGTGCCAGCAGGGGAGTAGGCCATGGTGAAAAACTGTTTTTT.

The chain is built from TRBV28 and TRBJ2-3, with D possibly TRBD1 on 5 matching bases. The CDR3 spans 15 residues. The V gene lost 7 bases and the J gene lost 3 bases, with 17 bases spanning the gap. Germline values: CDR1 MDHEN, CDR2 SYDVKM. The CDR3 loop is CASNTQGKGTDTQYF. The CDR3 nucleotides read TGTGCCAGCAACACTCAGGGAAAGGGGACAGATACGCAGTATTTT.

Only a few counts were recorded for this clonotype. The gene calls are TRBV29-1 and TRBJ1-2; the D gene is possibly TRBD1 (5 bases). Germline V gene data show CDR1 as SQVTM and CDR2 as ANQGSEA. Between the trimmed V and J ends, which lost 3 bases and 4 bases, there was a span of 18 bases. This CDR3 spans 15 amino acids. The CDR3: CSVEDLGQGFYGYTF. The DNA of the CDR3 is TGCAGCGTTGAGGACTTAGGGCAGGGTTTCTATGGCTACACCTTC.

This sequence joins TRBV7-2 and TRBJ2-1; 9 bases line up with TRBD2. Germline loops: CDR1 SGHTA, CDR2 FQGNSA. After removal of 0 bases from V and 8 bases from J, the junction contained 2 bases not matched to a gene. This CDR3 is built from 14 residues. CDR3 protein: CASSLAGTSYEQFF. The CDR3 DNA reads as TGTGCCAGCAGCTTAGCGGGGACTAGCTATGAGCAGTTCTTC.

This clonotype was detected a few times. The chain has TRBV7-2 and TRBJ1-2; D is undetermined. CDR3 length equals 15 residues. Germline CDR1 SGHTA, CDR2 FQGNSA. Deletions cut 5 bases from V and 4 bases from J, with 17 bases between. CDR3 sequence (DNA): TGTGCCAGCAGCCCTGGGCCTTCGGAATCCTATGGCTACACCTTC. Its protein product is CASSPGPSESYGYTF.

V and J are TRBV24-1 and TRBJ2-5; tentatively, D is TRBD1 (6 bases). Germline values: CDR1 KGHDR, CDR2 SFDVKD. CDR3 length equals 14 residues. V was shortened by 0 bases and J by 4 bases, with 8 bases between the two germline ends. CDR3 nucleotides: TGTGCCACCAGTGATTTGGCGACAGGAGAGACCCAGTACTTC. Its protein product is CATSDLATGETQYF.

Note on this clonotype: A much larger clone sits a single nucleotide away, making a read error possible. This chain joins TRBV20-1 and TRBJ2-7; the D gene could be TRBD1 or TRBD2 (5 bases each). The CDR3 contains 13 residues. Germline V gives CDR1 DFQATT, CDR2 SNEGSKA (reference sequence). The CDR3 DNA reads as TGCAGTGCAACCGGGACCGAGACCTACGAGCAGGACTTC. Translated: CSATGTETYEQDF.

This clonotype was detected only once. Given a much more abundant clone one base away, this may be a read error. For the CDR3, the DNA is TGTACCAGCAGTTACTCCCCCGGGACACCATTGCAGTACTTC. Protein product: CTSSYSPGTPLQYF. The J gene is TRBJ2-7, the V gene TRBV6-2 or TRBV6-3, with TRBD1 as a possible D gene (6 bases). The CDR3 has 14 amino acids. The germline V gene has CDR1 MNHEY and CDR2 SVGEGT.

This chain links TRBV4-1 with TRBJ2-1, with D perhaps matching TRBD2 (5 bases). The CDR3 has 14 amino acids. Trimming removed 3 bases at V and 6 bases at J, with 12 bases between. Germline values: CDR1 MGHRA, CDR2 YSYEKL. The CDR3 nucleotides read TGCGCCAGCAGCCACCCCGGAGGAAGCAATGAGCAGTTCTTC. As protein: CASSHPGGSNEQFF.

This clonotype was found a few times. CDR3 sequence (DNA): TGTGCCACCAGTGATCCGGGACTAGCTGCTCCAGATACGCAGTATTTT. Translation gives CATSDPGLAAPDTQYF. V and J are TRBV24-1 and TRBJ2-3, with TRBD2 matching 9 bases. The CDR3 length is 16 residues. CDR1 is KGHDR, CDR2 SFDVKD, per germline. V gave up 3 bases and J gave up 4 bases; unmatched junction bases: 7.

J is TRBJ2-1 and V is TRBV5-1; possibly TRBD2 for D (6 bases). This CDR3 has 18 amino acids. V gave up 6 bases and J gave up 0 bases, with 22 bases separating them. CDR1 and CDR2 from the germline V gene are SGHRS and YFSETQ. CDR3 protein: CASTKIGGTVSSYNEQFF. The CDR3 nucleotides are TGCGCCAGCACCAAAATCGGCGGGACTGTGAGCTCCTACAATGAGCAGTTCTTC.

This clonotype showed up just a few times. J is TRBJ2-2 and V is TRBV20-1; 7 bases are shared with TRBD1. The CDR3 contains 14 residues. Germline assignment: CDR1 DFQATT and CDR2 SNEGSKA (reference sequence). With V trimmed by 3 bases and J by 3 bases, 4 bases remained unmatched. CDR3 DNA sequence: TGCAGTGCTAGGGACAGGATCTACACCGGGGAGCTGTTTTTT. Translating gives CSARDRIYTGELFF.

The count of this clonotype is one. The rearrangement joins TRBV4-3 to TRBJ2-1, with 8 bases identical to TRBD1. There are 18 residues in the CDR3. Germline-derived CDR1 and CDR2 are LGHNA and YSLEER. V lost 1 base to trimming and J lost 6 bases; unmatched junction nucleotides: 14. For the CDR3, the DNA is TGCGCCAGCAGCCAAGCCCCCCGGAGGACAGGGATCTCCAATGAGCAGTTCTTC. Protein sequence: CASSQAPRRTGISNEQFF.

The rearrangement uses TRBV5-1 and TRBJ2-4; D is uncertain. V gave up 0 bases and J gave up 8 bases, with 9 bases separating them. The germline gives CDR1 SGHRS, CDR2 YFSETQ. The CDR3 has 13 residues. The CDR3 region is CASSLGQADIQYF. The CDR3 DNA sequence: TGCGCCAGCAGCTTGGGGCAGGCAGACATTCAGTACTTC.

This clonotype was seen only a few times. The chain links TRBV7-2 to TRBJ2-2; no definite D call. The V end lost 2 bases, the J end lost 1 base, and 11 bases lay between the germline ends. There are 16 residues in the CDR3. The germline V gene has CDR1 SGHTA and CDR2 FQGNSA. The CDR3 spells CASSLPSGRNTGELFF. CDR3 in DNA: TGTGCCAGCAGCTTACCATCAGGCAGGAACACCGGGGAGCTGTTTTTT.

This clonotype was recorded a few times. In DNA, the CDR3 is TGTGCCAGCAGCTCCCGGGACAGGCCGCGGGGCTCCTACAATGAGCAGTTCTTC. Translation gives CASSSRDRPRGSYNEQFF. This sequence joins TRBV5-5 and TRBJ2-1, with 8 bases matching TRBD1. The length of the CDR3 is 18 residues. Germline loops: CDR1 SGHKS, CDR2 YYEKEE (reference sequence). The junction had 11 bases not matched to a gene; V was cut back by 3 bases and J by 0 bases. The full variable domain, with the rest looked up from reference TRBV5-5 and TRBJ2-1, is DAGVTQSPTHLIKTRGQQVTLRCSPISGHKSVSWYQQVLGQGPQFIFQYYEKEERGRGNFPDRFSARQFPNYSSELNVNALLLGDSALYLCASSSRDRPRGSYNEQFFGPGTRLTVL.

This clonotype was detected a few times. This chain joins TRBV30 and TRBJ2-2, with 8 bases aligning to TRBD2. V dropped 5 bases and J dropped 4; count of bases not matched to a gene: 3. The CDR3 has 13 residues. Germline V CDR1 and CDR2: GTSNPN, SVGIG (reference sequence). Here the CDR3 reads CAWSGGGTGELFF. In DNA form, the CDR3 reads TGTGCCTGGTCGGGGGGGGGCACCGGGGAGCTGTTTTTT.

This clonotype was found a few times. The CDR3 DNA reads as TGCGCCAGCAGCCGGGAGGGTGGAAACACCATATATTTT. Translating gives CASSREGGNTIYF. This chain uses TRBV5-1 with TRBJ1-3; unclear D gene. CDR3 length: 13 residues. Germline CDR1 reads SGHRS; CDR2 reads YFSETQ. Trimming took off 4 bases at V and 3 bases at J, with 8 bases between the two ends.